The source of this T cell receptor (beta chain) is a study of spatial heterogeneity in lung cancer. About the study: Detection of beta-chain sequences consistently exceeded that of alpha-chain sequences.

This CDR3 has 15 residues. In germline, CDR1 is MNHNY, CDR2 SVGAGI (reference sequence). Trimming cost V 0 bases and J 5 bases; bases outside gene matches: 6. Study results and limitations: Ubiquitous, expanded tumor-derived TCRs were more frequently observed in blood at resection than at follow-up.

Time point defined: sample taken at primary tumor resection. Whole RNA, isolated from tumor, nontumor lung or frozen PBMC, was sequenced without prior sorting. The donors comprised around 76 untreated early-stage non-small cell lung cancer patients. This clonotype was detected ten times or more. What it recognizes is unknown. A unique molecular identifier was carried by every single TCR cDNA molecule. TCRdb called the 5' RACE reads again in MiXCR, with one record for every CDR3 protein. The sample includes roughly 48,000 distinct CDR3 sequences, less than 5.5% of them seen just once. The rearrangement joins TRBV6-6 to TRBJ2-7; 8 bases match TRBD2. The material sequenced was PBMCs, taken at surgery. This clonotype originated in a male donor with early-stage non-small cell lung cancer. CDR3 sequence: CASSYSRAGGHEQYF. DNA of the CDR3: TGTGCCAGCAGTTACTCGAGGGCGGGAGGCCACGAGCAGTACTTC.